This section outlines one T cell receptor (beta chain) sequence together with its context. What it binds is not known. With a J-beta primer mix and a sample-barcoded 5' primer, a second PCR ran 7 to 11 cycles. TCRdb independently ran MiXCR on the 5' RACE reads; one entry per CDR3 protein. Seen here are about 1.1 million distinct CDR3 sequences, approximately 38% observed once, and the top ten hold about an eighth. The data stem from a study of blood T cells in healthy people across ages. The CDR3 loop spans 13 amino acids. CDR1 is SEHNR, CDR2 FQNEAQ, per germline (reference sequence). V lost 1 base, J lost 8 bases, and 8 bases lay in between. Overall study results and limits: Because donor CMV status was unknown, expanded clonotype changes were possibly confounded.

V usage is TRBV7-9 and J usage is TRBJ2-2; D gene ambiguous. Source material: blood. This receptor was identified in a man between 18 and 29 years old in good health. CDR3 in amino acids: CASSLVVDGELFF. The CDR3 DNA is TGTGCCAGCAGCTTAGTCGTTGATGGGGAGCTGTTTTTT.